This T cell receptor beta chain was observed in a study of cytomegalovirus exposure and HLA in healthy donors. Study results and caveats: First-cohort TCR clusters were later found to tend to co-occur in the 120 or so validation repertoires.

Libraries were prepared by immunoSEQ multiplex PCR; TCRdb keeps only in-frame clonotypes and omits some of them. The sample contains 220,000 or so clones, roughly 88% of which appear only once. CDR1 is SGHRS and CDR2 is YFSETQ in the germline V gene. V was shortened by 0 bases and J by 3 bases, with 9 bases between the two germline ends. The CDR3 is 15 residues long. Comment on this clone: Its antigen is currently unknown.

The clonotype originates from a woman in her thirties in good health and CMV-seropositive. The J gene is TRBJ2-2, the V gene TRBV5-1; D is uncertain. The sequenced material came from PBMCs. CDR3 DNA sequence: TGCGCCAGCAGCTTGGGTCACAGAGACACCGGGGAGCTGTTTTTT. It specifies CASSLGHRDTGELFF.